One sample yielded the 10 T cell receptor beta chains listed below, sequenced in a study of blood T cell repertoires in COVID-19. Clones were read by immunoSEQ multiplex PCR, and TCRdb kept only the in-frame ones, dropping some. The repertoire holds approximately 170,000 clones, with around 83% as singletons. Sequencing input: PBMCs or T cells enriched from blood (not recorded which). These TCRs come from a woman aged 45-59 years in a cohort exposed to, infected with or recovered from COVID-19 (not recorded which).

The chain has TRBV5-4 and TRBJ2-3, with 12 nucleotides matching TRBD2. The CDR3 covers 15 residues. After removal of 5 bases from V and 6 bases from J, the junction contained 7 bases not matched to a gene. The germline CDR1 and CDR2 sequences are SGHNT and YYREEE (reference sequence). CDR3 amino acids: CASSPSGRAMDTQYF. For the CDR3, the DNA is TGTGCCAGCAGTCCTAGCGGGAGGGCCATGGATACGCAGTATTTT.

This clone has a handful of counts. V gene TRBV10-3 combines with J gene TRBJ2-7; possible D gene TRBD2, 5 bases. Trimming shortened V by 5 bases and J by 2 bases, and 10 bases separated the two germline ends. CDR3 size: 13 residues. Germline values: CDR1 ENHRY, CDR2 SYGVKD. The CDR3 loop is CAISPGNAYEQYF. Written as DNA, the CDR3 is TGTGCCATCAGTCCCGGGAACGCCTACGAGCAGTACTTC.

The chain is built from TRBV2 and TRBJ1-1, with D possibly TRBD1 on 6 matching bases. The V end was cut by 7 bases, the J end by 8 bases, with 14 bases between. Looked up from germline, CDR1 is SNHLY and CDR2 is FYNNEI. The CDR3 has 12 residues. The DNA of the CDR3 is TGTGCCAGCAATCAATGGGGGACAGAAGCTTTCTTT. This translates into CASNQWGTEAFF. Complete variable domain (other parts from reference TRBV2 and TRBJ1-1): EPEVTQTPSHQVTQMGQEVILRCVPISNHLYFYWYRQILGQKVEFLVSFYNNEISEKSEIFDDQFSVERPDGSNFTLKIRSTKLEDSAMYFCASNQWGTEAFFGQGTRLTVV.

The chain uses TRBV19 and TRBJ1-1; 8 bases align to TRBD1. Trimming took 3 bases from V and 1 from J; bases not matched to a gene: 1. Germline V gene lookup returns CDR1 LNHDA and CDR2 SQIVND (reference sequence). CDR3 length: 14 amino acids. CDR3 protein: CASSIQGANTEAFF. The CDR3 region has the DNA TGTGCCAGTAGTATTCAGGGGGCGAACACTGAAGCTTTCTTT. Based on the CDR3 plus reference TRBV19 and TRBJ1-1, the full variable domain is DGGITQSPKYLFRKEGQNVTLSCEQNLNHDAMYWYRQDPGQGLRLIYYSQIVNDFQKGDIAEGYSVSREKKESFPLTVTSAQKNPTAFYLCASSIQGANTEAFFGQGTRLTVV.

This CDR3 reads CASSPLWNSPLHF. In DNA, the CDR3 is TGTGCCAGCAGCCCCCTATGGAATTCACCCCTCCACTTT. The chain combines TRBV12-3 or TRBV12-4 with TRBJ1-6; D not resolved. Trimming removed 6 bases at V and 7 bases at J, with 10 bases between. The length of the CDR3 is 13 residues.

J is TRBJ2-5 and V is TRBV7-9; D unclear. Trimming removed 5 bases at V and 2 bases at J, with 6 bases between. Germline assignment: CDR1 SEHNR and CDR2 FQNEAQ (reference sequence). CDR3 size: 12 residues. CDR3 in DNA: TGTGCCAGCAGCCCCCTACAAGAGACCCAGTACTTC. As protein: CASSPLQETQYF.

The chain is built from TRBV7-9 and TRBJ2-5; TRBD1 is a possible D gene (5 bases). CDR1 and CDR2 from the germline V gene are SEHNR and FQNEAQ (reference sequence). This CDR3 region has 14 residues. V was clipped by 3 bases and J by 5 bases, with 13 bases between them. CDR3 nucleotide sequence: TGTGCCAGCAGCTTCAGGGCGGATTGGGAGACCCAGTACTTC. Residues: CASSFRADWETQYF.

The V and J genes are TRBV6-5 and TRBJ1-1, with 8 nucleotides matching TRBD1. The length of the CDR3 is 15 residues. CDR1 MNHEY and CDR2 SVGAGI come from the germline V gene. Germline trimming cut 6 bases from V and 3 bases from J; bases unmatched to any gene: 9. CDR3 in DNA: TGTGCCAGCAGGGACAGACAGGGGACGGACACTGAAGCTTTCTTT. Amino acids: CASRDRQGTDTEAFF.

The chain has TRBV28 and TRBJ2-7, with D perhaps TRBD2 (5 bases). Between the trimmed V and J ends, which lost 1 base and 2 bases, there was a span of 12 bases. The CDR3 loop spans 15 amino acids. Per germline, CDR1 MDHEN and CDR2 SYDVKM. CDR3 protein: CASSLFSGFTYEQYF. CDR3 DNA sequence: TGTGCCAGCAGTTTATTCTCGGGATTTACCTACGAGCAGTACTTC.

The V gene is TRBV9, the J gene TRBJ1-3; 7 bases align to TRBD1. CDR3 length: 17 residues. The V and J ends lost 4 bases and 0 bases, in that order; junction bases with no gene match: 10. CDR1 SGDLS and CDR2 YYNGEE come from the germline V gene. This CDR3 is CASSRTGEVSSGNTIYF. CDR3 nucleotides: TGTGCCAGCAGCCGAACAGGGGAGGTCAGCTCTGGAAACACCATATATTTT.